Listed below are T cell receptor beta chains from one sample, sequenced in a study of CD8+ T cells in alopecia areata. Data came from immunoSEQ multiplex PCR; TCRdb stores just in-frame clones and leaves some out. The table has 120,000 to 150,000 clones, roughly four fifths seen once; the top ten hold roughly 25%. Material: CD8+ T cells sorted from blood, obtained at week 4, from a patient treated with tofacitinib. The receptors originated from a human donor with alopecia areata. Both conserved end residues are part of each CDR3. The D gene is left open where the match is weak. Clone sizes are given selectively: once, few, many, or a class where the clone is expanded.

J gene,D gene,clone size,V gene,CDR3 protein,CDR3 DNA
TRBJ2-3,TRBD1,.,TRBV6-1,CASSRRGPEDTQYF,TGTGCCAGCAGTCGCAGGGGGCCGGAAGATACGCAGTATTTT
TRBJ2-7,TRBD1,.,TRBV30,CAWSTTGKSYEQYF,TGTGCCTGGAGTACGACAGGGAAATCCTACGAGCAGTACTTC
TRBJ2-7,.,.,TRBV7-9,CASSFGGPDYEQYF,TGTGCCAGCAGCTTTGGAGGACCCGACTACGAGCAGTACTTC
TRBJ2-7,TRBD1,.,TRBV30,CAWSMGQGIDEQYF,TGTGCCTGGAGTATGGGACAGGGTATAGACGAGCAGTACTTC
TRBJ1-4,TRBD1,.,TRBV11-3,CARRPGQGTANEKLFF,TGTGCCAGGAGACCGGGACAGGGGACAGCTAATGAAAAACTGTTTTTT
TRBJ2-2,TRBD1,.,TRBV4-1,CASSQRYGTGEELFF,TGCGCCAGCAGCCAAAGATATGGGACAGGCGAGGAGCTGTTTTTT
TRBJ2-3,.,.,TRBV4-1,CASSQNPVSGIGTDTQYF,TGCGCCAGCAGCCAAAACCCCGTTAGTGGGATAGGTACAGATACGCAGTATTTT
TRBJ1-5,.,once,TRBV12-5,CASGLWTETYSNQPQHF,TGTGCTAGTGGTTTGTGGACGGAGACTTATAGCAATCAGCCCCAGCATTTT
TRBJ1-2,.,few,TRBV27,CAAAPGRTYGYTF,TGTGCCGCGGCTCCGGGACGGACCTATGGCTACACCTTC
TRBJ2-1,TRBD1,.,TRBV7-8,CASSSPGGVSGEQFF,TGTGCCAGCAGCTCCCCAGGGGGCGTTTCAGGTGAGCAGTTCTTC
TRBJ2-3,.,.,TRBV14,CASSQGRIRGLDTQYF,TGTGCCAGCAGCCAAGGGCGGATCCGAGGACTCGATACGCAGTATTTT
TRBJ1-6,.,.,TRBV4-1,CASSQVAGGPWPLHF,TGCGCCAGCAGCCAAGTAGCGGGGGGCCCCTGGCCCCTCCACTTT
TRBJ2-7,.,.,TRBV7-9,CASSLGTAEQCF,TGTGCCAGCAGCTTAGGCACAGCCGAGCAGTGCTTC
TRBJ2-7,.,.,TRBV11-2,CASSAGPLYEQYF,TGTGCCAGCAGTGCAGGGCCTTTGTACGAGCAGTACTTC
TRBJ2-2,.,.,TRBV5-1,CASNSEWNTGELFF,TGCGCCAGCAACTCAGAATGGAACACCGGGGAGCTGTTTTTT
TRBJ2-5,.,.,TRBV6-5,CASSNIKETQYF,TGTGCCAGCAGCAACATTAAAGAGACCCAGTACTTC
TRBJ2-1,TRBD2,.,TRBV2,CASSDPTSGGGNEQFF,TGTGCCAGCAGTGACCCGACTAGCGGGGGGGGAAATGAGCAGTTCTTC
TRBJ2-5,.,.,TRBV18,CASSPIDRQETQYF,TGTGCCAGCTCACCTATAGACAGACAAGAGACCCAGTACTTC
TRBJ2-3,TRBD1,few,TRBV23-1,CASSHYREQGPREDTQYF,TGCGCCAGCAGTCATTATAGGGAACAGGGGCCCCGTGAAGATACGCAGTATTTT
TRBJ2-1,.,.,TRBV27,CASRPLTSYNEQFF,TGTGCCAGCAGACCATTGACCTCCTACAATGAGCAGTTCTTC
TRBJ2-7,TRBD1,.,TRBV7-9,CASSLVGQLQTYEQYF,TGTGCCAGCAGCTTAGTGGGACAGCTCCAGACCTACGAGCAGTACTTC
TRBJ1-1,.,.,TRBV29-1,CSTDGTEAFF,TGCAGCACCGACGGAACTGAAGCTTTCTTT
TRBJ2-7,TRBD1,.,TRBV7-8,CASSLVRTGAYEQYF,TGTGCCAGCAGCTTAGTCAGGACAGGGGCCTACGAGCAGTACTTC
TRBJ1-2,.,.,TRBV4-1,CASSQLGWNGYTF,TGCGCCAGCAGCCAACTGGGATGGAATGGCTACACCTTC
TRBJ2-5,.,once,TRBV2,CASSEGLIETQYF,TGTGCCAGCAGTGAAGGCCTCATCGAGACCCAGTACTTC
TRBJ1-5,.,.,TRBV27,CASSLSGGGQPQHF,TGTGCCAGCAGTTTGAGTGGGGGAGGCCAGCCCCAGCATTTT
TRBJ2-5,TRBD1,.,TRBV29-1,CSALDRDVGTQYF,TGCAGCGCCCTGGACAGGGATGTGGGGACCCAGTACTTC
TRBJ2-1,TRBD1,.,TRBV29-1,CSVEGQGAGNEQFF,TGCAGCGTTGAGGGACAGGGGGCGGGGAATGAGCAGTTCTTC
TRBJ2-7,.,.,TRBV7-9,CASSLGYTPYEQYF,TGTGCCAGCAGCTTGGGGTACACCCCCTACGAGCAGTACTTC
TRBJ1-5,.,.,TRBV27,CASSLSEAGNQPQHF,TGTGCCAGCAGTTTATCCGAGGCGGGCAATCAGCCCCAGCATTTT
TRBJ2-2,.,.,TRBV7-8,CASSPWAGPTGELFF,TGTGCCAGCAGCCCCTGGGCAGGGCCCACCGGGGAGCTGTTTTTT
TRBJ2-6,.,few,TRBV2,CASSEGQSGANVLTF,TGTGCCAGCAGTGAAGGCCAGTCTGGGGCCAACGTCCTGACTTTC
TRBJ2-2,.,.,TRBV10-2,CASRGTGPTGELFF,TGCGCCAGCAGGGGGACGGGCCCGACCGGGGAGCTGTTTTTT
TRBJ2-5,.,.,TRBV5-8,CASSLTLGGSETQYF,TGTGCCAGCAGCTTGACTCTAGGGGGAAGTGAGACCCAGTACTTC
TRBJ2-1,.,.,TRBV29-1,CSVEPATYNEQFF,TGCAGCGTTGAACCAGCAACCTACAATGAGCAGTTCTTC
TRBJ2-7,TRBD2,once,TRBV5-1,CASSTASGLSYEQYF,TGCGCCAGCAGCACCGCTAGCGGGCTCTCCTACGAGCAGTACTTC
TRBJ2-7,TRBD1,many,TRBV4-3,CASSRGQGRYEQYF,TGCGCCAGCAGCCGCGGACAGGGAAGGTACGAGCAGTACTTC
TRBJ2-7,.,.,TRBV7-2,CASSDSAGSYEQYF,TGTGCCAGCAGCGACAGCGCGGGGTCCTACGAGCAGTACTTC
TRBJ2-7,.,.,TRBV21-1,CASSYPIRTYSYEQYF,TGTGCCAGCAGCTACCCGATTCGGACCTACTCCTACGAGCAGTACTTC
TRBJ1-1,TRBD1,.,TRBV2,CASSAPAQGVYTEAFF,TGTGCCAGCAGTGCGCCCGCTCAGGGGGTTTACACTGAAGCTTTCTTT
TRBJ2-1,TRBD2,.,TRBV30,CAWSVGLAGSDEQFF,TGTGCCTGGAGTGTAGGACTAGCGGGGTCGGATGAGCAGTTCTTC
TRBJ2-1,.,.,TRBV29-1,CSVEERVYNEQFF,TGCAGCGTTGAAGAACGGGTTTACAATGAGCAGTTCTTC
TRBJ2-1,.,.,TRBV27,CASSFVSLNEQFF,TGTGCCAGCAGTTTCGTTTCACTCAATGAGCAGTTCTTC
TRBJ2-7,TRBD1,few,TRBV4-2,CASSHARDRVNYEQYF,TGTGCCAGCAGCCACGCCCGGGACAGGGTTAACTACGAGCAGTACTTC
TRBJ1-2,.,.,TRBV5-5,CASSPGTEDYGYTF,TGTGCCAGCAGCCCGGGGACGGAGGACTATGGCTACACCTTC
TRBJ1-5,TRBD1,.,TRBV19,CASSSTGVGNQPQHF,TGTGCCAGTAGTTCCACAGGGGTGGGCAATCAGCCCCAGCATTTT
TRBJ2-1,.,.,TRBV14,CASSQAVPILAISYNEQFF,TGTGCCAGCAGCCAAGCCGTACCTATTTTAGCGATATCCTACAATGAGCAGTTCTTC
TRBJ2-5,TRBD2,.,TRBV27,CASSLSGLAGETQYF,TGTGCCAGCAGTTTATCAGGTCTAGCGGGGGAGACCCAGTACTTC
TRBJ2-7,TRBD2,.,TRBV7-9,CASSQVRLAVNEQYF,TGTGCCAGCAGCCAAGTCCGACTAGCGGTTAACGAGCAGTACTTC
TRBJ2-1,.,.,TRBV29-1,CSVLLVEQFF,TGCAGCGTTCTGCTTGTTGAGCAGTTCTTC
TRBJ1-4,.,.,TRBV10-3,CAISPDDNEKLFF,TGTGCCATCAGCCCAGACGATAATGAAAAACTGTTTTTT